This is a list of T cell receptor beta chains from one sample in a study of shared clonotypes between healthy human individuals. Measured with immunoSEQ multiplex PCR; TCRdb has only the in-frame clones, and not every one. The table records some 2.4 million clones, roughly 93% of them present only once. Material: naive CD4+ T cells from PBMCs. These receptors all come from a man in his late teens or twenties in good health. Some clones in this sample may be carry-over from other donors' samples. Both conserved end residues are trimmed from each CDR3.

TRBV25-1	TRBJ1-1	ASSETGTNTEAF
TRBV6-5	TRBJ2-1	ASGIAGGPHEQF
TRBV7-2	TRBJ2-3	ASSLIPGDDTDTQY
TRBV2	TRBJ1-5	ASSDRTPTRGNQPQH
TRBV6-6	TRBJ2-1	ASTPRGGSSYNEQF
TRBV4-1	TRBJ2-7	ASSSRQGAIYEQY
TRBV28	TRBJ1-1	ASSLRQGAAF
TRBV10-3	TRBJ2-7	AISDSGMYEQY
TRBV7-8	TRBJ2-5	ASSLEAGGSETQY
TRBV23-1	TRBJ1-1	ASSGDFSAKAF
TRBV7-3	TRBJ1-1	ASSLIQVGPAF
TRBV6-1	TRBJ2-1	ASSLLAGRGDEQF
TRBV2	TRBJ2-7	ASRESQGPTYEQY
TRBV9	TRBJ2-7	ASSKTAYEQY
TRBV28	TRBJ2-7	ASRHQGRYEQY
TRBV5-1	TRBJ2-7	ASSQRTGTGTYEQY
TRBV27	TRBJ2-7	ASSLSRQETYEQY